These 28 T cell receptor beta chains were sequenced from one sample in a study of T-cell memory formation after mild COVID-19 (dated by TCRdb to 2020 to 2022). The protocol used for the library was 5' RACE. The sample was run on an Illumina NovaSeq 6000. Starting from the raw public reads, TCRdb applied fastp trimming at Q25, assembled clones with MiXCR and retained in-frame beta chains. Here each entry gathers all rows of one CDR3 protein and keeps the most common genes and DNA. The table for this sample lists fewer than 300,000 distinct CDR3 sequences; more than 15% of them were counted only once. The ten largest clonotypes hold roughly 23% of the sample. The sequencing input was PBMCs or a T cell subset sorted from them (not recorded which). These receptor sequences come from a man between 18 and 29 years old who had mild COVID-19 (a few samples of this study predate the infection). The sample titles of this study are shuffled in the database, so cell type and time point are left out; the donor was told from shared clones.

CDR3 region: CASSQEADTEAFF. The CDR3 DNA sequence: TGTGCCAGCAGCCAAGAGGCGGACACTGAAGCTTTCTTT. The genes are TRBV4-2 and TRBJ1-1; D remains ambiguous. The CDR3 loop spans 13 amino acids. V lost 0 bases to trimming and J lost 3 bases, with 5 bases between them. Germline V CDR1 and CDR2: LGHNA, YNFKEQ.

The CDR3: CSAPGASDSGNTIYF. CDR3 DNA: TGCAGTGCACCGGGGGCATCCGATTCTGGAAACACCATATATTTT. J is TRBJ1-3 and V is TRBV20-1; perhaps TRBD1 as D (6 bases). Trimming took 6 bases from V and 1 from J, leaving 16 bases between them. This CDR3 region has 15 residues. The germline CDR1 and CDR2 sequences are DFQATT and SNEGSKA (reference sequence).

The chain recombines TRBV6-2 or TRBV6-3 with TRBJ2-5; D assignment may be TRBD1 or TRBD2 (5 bases each). Germline V lookup: CDR1 MNHEY, CDR2 SVGEGT. V lost 6 bases and J lost 5, with 13 bases in between. The CDR3 has 13 residues. The CDR3 is CASRPLGVETQYF. The CDR3 DNA reads as TGTGCCAGCAGACCACTAGGGGTGGAGACCCAGTACTTC.

J is TRBJ1-1 and V is TRBV7-3; no clear D. Germline V gives CDR1 SGHTA, CDR2 FQGTGA. Trimming cost V 5 bases and J 10 bases, with 17 bases left between them. The CDR3 has 13 amino acids. This CDR3 is CASSPGPWRAAFF. CDR3 sequence (DNA): TGTGCCAGCAGCCCCGGACCCTGGCGGGCAGCTTTCTTT.

This clonotype appeared a few times. CDR3 in DNA: TGTGCCAGCAGCCAAGCGGGGGGGCGGGAAGAGACCCAGTACTTC. This translates into CASSQAGGREETQYF. V is TRBV3-1 and J is TRBJ2-5, with 8 nucleotides matching TRBD2. V shed 1 base and J 3 bases; nucleotides not matched to a gene: 4. The CDR3 length is 15 residues. Germline V gene lookup returns CDR1 LGHDT and CDR2 YNNKEL (reference sequence).

The chain is built from TRBV6-5 and TRBJ2-3; TRBD1 is a possible D gene (5 bases). Germline assignment: CDR1 MNHEY and CDR2 SVGAGI. This CDR3 spans 15 amino acids. V shed 5 bases and J shed 4 bases, with 16 bases lying between them. CDR3 bases: TGTGCCAGCAGTCCCAGGGATAGTTCAGCAGATACGCAGTATTTT. It yields the protein CASSPRDSSADTQYF.

V is TRBV5-1 and J is TRBJ2-1, with D possibly matching TRBD2 (6 bases). The germline V gene has CDR1 SGHRS and CDR2 YFSETQ. With 0 bases removed from V and 8 bases from J, the gap between germline ends came to 9 bases. The CDR3 covers 13 residues. The CDR3, as DNA: TGCGCCAGCAGCTTGGGACGGGGGTATGAGCAGTTCTTC. Translation gives CASSLGRGYEQFF. Full variable domain (remainder filled in from reference TRBV5-1 and TRBJ2-1): KAGVTQTPRYLIKTRGQQVTLSCSPISGHRSVSWYQQTPGQGLQFLFEYFSETQRNKGNFPGRFSGRQFSNSRSEMNVSTLELGDSALYLCASSLGRGYEQFFGPGTRLTVL.

In its sample, this clonotype was seen many times. V usage is TRBV5-6 and J usage is TRBJ2-7; D might be TRBD1 or TRBD2, each matching 5 bases. This CDR3 region has 14 residues. CDR1 is SGHDT, CDR2 YYEEEE, per germline. Trimming shortened V by 2 bases and J by 2 bases, and 11 bases separated the two germline ends. CDR3 protein: CASSFRDATYEQYV. CDR3 coding DNA: TGTGCCAGCAGCTTCCGGGACGCCACCTACGAGCAGTACGTC.

J is TRBJ2-3 and V is TRBV12-3 or TRBV12-4; 10 nucleotides align to TRBD1. V lost 2 bases, J lost 7 bases, and 9 bases stayed unmatched. The CDR3 loop spans 16 amino acids. CDR3 coding DNA: TGTGCCAGCAGTTTATCCCCCGGACAGGGGGAAAATACGCAGTATTTT. It yields the protein CASSLSPGQGENTQYF.

The chain carries TRBV5-1 and TRBJ2-2, with D perhaps TRBD1 or TRBD2 (5 bases each). Trimming cost V 2 bases and J 5 bases, with 13 bases left between them. In germline, CDR1 is SGHRS, CDR2 YFSETQ. The CDR3 runs to 15 residues. CDR3 bases: TGCGCCAGCAGCTTAAGGGACCACATTACCGGGGAGCTGTTTTTT. Translating it yields CASSLRDHITGELFF.

This clonotype was counted at least ten times. V and J are TRBV7-9 and TRBJ1-1; the D is unclear. With 5 bases removed from V and 13 bases from J, the gap between germline ends came to 11 bases. CDR3 length: 10 amino acids. The germline gives CDR1 SEHNR, CDR2 FQNEAQ (reference sequence). CDR3 DNA: TGTGCCAGCAGCCCACGATCTGGTTTCTTT. This sequence encodes CASSPRSGFF. The whole variable domain, filled in from reference TRBV7-9 and TRBJ1-1, reads DTGVSQNPRHKITKRGQNVTFRCDPISEHNRLYWYRQTLGQGPEFLTYFQNEAQLEKSRLLSDRFSAERPKGSFSTLEIQRTEQGDSAMYLCASSPRSGFFGQGTRLTVV.

The table lists this clonotype with a few counts. This chain connects TRBV6-6 to TRBJ2-2; no reliable D call. The CDR3 contains 14 residues. Deletions cut 6 bases from V and 0 bases from J, with 8 bases between. Germline CDR1 MNHNY, CDR2 SVGAGI (reference sequence). In DNA, the CDR3 is TGTGCCAGCAGAGACGACGCGAACACCGGGGAGCTGTTTTTT. Protein product: CASRDDANTGELFF.

The chain combines TRBV20-1 with TRBJ1-2, with 7 bases aligning to TRBD1. Germline V gene lookup returns CDR1 DFQATT and CDR2 SNEGSKA (reference sequence). V shed 5 bases and J 0 bases; nucleotides not matched to a gene: 6. The CDR3 consists of 14 residues. CDR3 bases: TGCAGTGCTCTGGGGACAGCCGCTAACTATGGCTACACCTTC. Residues: CSALGTAANYGYTF.

The table lists this clonotype with a few counts. The J gene is TRBJ2-1, the V gene TRBV27; D possibly uses TRBD1 or TRBD2 (5 bases each). The germline gives CDR1 MNHEY, CDR2 SMNVEV (reference sequence). The V end lost 6 bases, the J end lost 4 bases, and 10 bases lay between the germline ends. There are 13 residues in the CDR3. In DNA, the CDR3 is TGTGCCAGCAGCCGCGAGGGGTACAATGAGCAGTTCTTC. As protein: CASSREGYNEQFF.

In this sample, this clonotype turned up many times. V and J are TRBV4-3 and TRBJ2-7, with D perhaps being TRBD1 or TRBD2 (6 bases each). Trimming shortened V by 2 bases and J by 2 bases, and 10 bases separated the two germline ends. The CDR3 totals 14 residues. Germline V lookup: CDR1 LGHNA, CDR2 YSLEER. DNA of the CDR3: TGCGCCAGCAGCCAAAAGGAGGGGGCCTACGAGCAGTACTTC. Amino acid sequence: CASSQKEGAYEQYF.

This clonotype has just a few counts. The rearrangement uses TRBV4-1 and TRBJ2-4; TRBD1 is a possible D gene (5 bases). CDR3 size: 18 residues. V was trimmed by 1 base and J by 0 bases, leaving 16 bases between them. Germline V lookup: CDR1 MGHRA, CDR2 YSYEKL. CDR3 amino acids: CASSQAQGTTLAKNIQYF. The CDR3 DNA reads TGCGCCAGCAGCCAAGCCCAGGGAACGACCCTAGCCAAAAACATTCAGTACTTC.

This chain uses TRBV6-2 or TRBV6-3 with TRBJ2-2; TRBD2 is a possible D gene (6 bases). The length of the CDR3 is 17 residues. Deletions cut 7 bases from V and 2 bases from J, with 20 bases between. The germline V gene encodes CDR1 MNHEY and CDR2 SVGEGT. The CDR3 sequence is CASIPGWRGPNTGELFF. The CDR3 bases are TGTGCCAGCATCCCGGGTTGGCGGGGCCCAAACACCGGGGAGCTGTTTTTT.

V gene TRBV14 combines with J gene TRBJ2-1, with 7 bases identical to TRBD1. The CDR3 extends over 15 amino acids. Unmatched junction bases numbered 3, after V lost 4 bases and J lost 0 bases. CDR1 is SGHDN and CDR2 is FVKESK in the germline V gene. The CDR3 protein is CASSPTGFSYNEQFF. The CDR3 nucleotides read TGTGCCAGCAGCCCGACAGGGTTCTCCTACAATGAGCAGTTCTTC. The full variable domain, rest sourced from reference TRBV14 and TRBJ2-1, is EAGVTQFPSHSVIEKGQTVTLRCDPISGHDNLYWYRRVMGKEIKFLLHFVKESKQDESGMPNNRFLAERTGGTYSTLKVQPAELEDSGVYFCASSPTGFSYNEQFFGPGTRLTVL.

The chain combines TRBV20-1 with TRBJ2-5; 8 positions agree with TRBD2. V lost 1 base, J lost 4 bases, and 5 bases stayed unmatched. This CDR3 is built from 14 residues. Germline V gene data show CDR1 as DFQATT and CDR2 as SNEGSKA (reference sequence). The chain's CDR3 is CSARGRGARETQYF. The CDR3 region has the DNA TGCAGTGCTAGAGGGCGGGGGGCCCGAGAGACCCAGTACTTC.

V usage is TRBV11-3 and J usage is TRBJ2-1, with no clear D. The CDR3 loop spans 15 amino acids. Germline V gene lookup returns CDR1 SGHNT and CDR2 YENEEA. Trimming took off 4 bases at V and 5 bases at J, with 15 bases between the two ends. The CDR3 is CASSSSGPNNNEQFF. The CDR3 nucleotides read TGTGCCAGCAGCTCCTCCGGGCCAAACAACAATGAGCAGTTCTTC. Full variable domain (missing parts from reference TRBV11-3 and TRBJ2-1): EAGVVQSPRYKIIEKKQPVAFWCNPISGHNTLYWYLQNLGQGPELLIRYENEEAVDDSQLPKDRFSAERLKGVDSTLKIQPAELGDSAVYLCASSSSGPNNNEQFFGPGTRLTVL.

The sample holds a few counts of this clonotype. The chain is built from TRBV7-2 and TRBJ2-3; 7 bases line up with TRBD1. The CDR3 totals 14 residues. V trimming: 8 bases; J trimming: 2 bases; junction bases outside the gene matches: 7. Germline loops: CDR1 SGHTA, CDR2 FQGNSA. CDR3 region: CASLRGPYTDTQYF. The CDR3 bases are TGTGCCAGCCTGAGGGGGCCGTACACAGATACGCAGTATTTT.

CDR3 DNA sequence: TGTGCCAGCAGCTTAGGGCAGGGGGCGCGAAATGAGCAGTTCTTC. Amino acid sequence: CASSLGQGARNEQFF. The chain employs TRBV7-9 and TRBJ2-1; 8 bases agree with TRBD1. V was clipped by 1 base and J by 7 bases; unmatched bases: 6. This CDR3 contains 15 residues. Germline V gene lookup returns CDR1 SEHNR and CDR2 FQNEAQ (reference sequence).

This clonotype was picked up a small number of times. The chain links TRBV6-2 or TRBV6-3 to TRBJ2-2; unclear D gene. The CDR3 is 13 residues long. V gave up 0 bases and J gave up 5 bases, with 4 bases separating them. Germline CDR1 is MNHEY and CDR2 is SVGEGT. The CDR3 loop reads CASSYSRTGELFF. In DNA, the CDR3 is TGTGCCAGCAGTTACTCTAGGACCGGGGAGCTGTTTTTT.

This clonotype has only a few counts. The V and J genes are TRBV19 and TRBJ1-2; TRBD1 agrees at 9 bases. The V and J ends lost 5 bases and 6 bases, in that order; junction bases with no gene match: 13. CDR1 LNHDA and CDR2 SQIVND come from the germline V gene (reference sequence). The CDR3 sequence is 16 residues long. The CDR3 spells CASSLARGQGKDGYTF. CDR3 nucleotide sequence: TGTGCCAGTAGTCTCGCCCGGGGACAGGGCAAGGATGGCTACACCTTC. Full variable domain (missing parts from reference TRBV19 and TRBJ1-2): DGGITQSPKYLFRKEGQNVTLSCEQNLNHDAMYWYRQDPGQGLRLIYYSQIVNDFQKGDIAEGYSVSREKKESFPLTVTSAQKNPTAFYLCASSLARGQGKDGYTFGSGTRLTVV.

This clonotype was seen only a few times. J is TRBJ2-1 and V is TRBV5-4, with TRBD2 matching 11 bases. Germline values: CDR1 SGHNT, CDR2 YYREEE (reference sequence). The CDR3 length is 16 residues. Unmatched junction bases numbered 11, after V lost 4 bases and J lost 8 bases. The CDR3 DNA reads TGTGCCAGCAGCCCTATATTAGCGGGGGGGCAGGATGAGCAGTTCTTC. It yields the protein CASSPILAGGQDEQFF.

The rearrangement joins TRBV6-1 to TRBJ1-5, with TRBD1 matching 10 bases. Looked up from germline, CDR1 is MNHNS and CDR2 is SASEGT. This CDR3 comprises 14 residues. With V trimmed by 8 bases and J by 1 base, 2 bases remained unmatched. CDR3 coding DNA: TGTGCCAGCGGGGGACAGGGGAGCAATCAGCCCCAGCATTTT. Its protein product is CASGGQGSNQPQHF.

The chain carries TRBV4-1 and TRBJ2-3, with D uncertain. The germline V gene encodes CDR1 MGHRA and CDR2 YSYEKL. Trimming left V 8 bases short and J 0 bases short, with 6 bases between. The CDR3 has 12 amino acids. CDR3 nucleotides: TGCGCCAGCGGCGCTAGCACAGATACGCAGTATTTT. It translates to CASGASTDTQYF.

The table lists this clonotype with a few counts. V usage is TRBV19 and J usage is TRBJ1-2, with 10 bases identical to TRBD1. This CDR3 spans 15 amino acids. The V and J ends lost 3 bases and 2 bases, in that order; junction bases with no gene match: 3. In germline, CDR1 is LNHDA, CDR2 SQIVND (reference sequence). The CDR3 region has the DNA TGTGCCAGTAGTATGGTGGACAGGGGGAACTATGGCTACACCTTC. Translation: CASSMVDRGNYGYTF.